This TCR beta chain was captured by sequencing in a study of T cell changes during pregnancy in multiple sclerosis. The CDR3 consists of 15 residues. J lost 6 bases, V lost 1 base, and 5 bases had no gene match. Germline values: CDR1 MDHEN, CDR2 SYDVKM. Repertoires were generated with immunoSEQ multiplex PCR, while TCRdb's copy carries only in-frame clones and drops some. The repertoire holds tens of thousands of clones, with 90% to 95% as singletons. The source was peripheral blood, collected in the third trimester of pregnancy. The sequence came from a female donor with multiple sclerosis, enrolled in a pregnancy study. The V call is TRBV28, the J call TRBJ1-1; 10 nucleotides align to TRBD1. CDR3 in amino acids: CASSLSRDRGSEAFF. In DNA, the CDR3 is TGTGCCAGCAGTTTATCGCGGGACAGGGGTTCTGAAGCTTTCTTT.